This TCR beta chain was captured by sequencing in a study of graft-versus-host responses after intestinal transplantation. Study background: Each of the recipients got a multivisceral, liver-intestinal, or isolated intestinal transplant. Study-wide results and caveats: Some GvH clones appeared in ileal mucosa or blood before recipient bone marrow.

Remarks on this clone: As yet, its antigen is unknown.

The assay was immunoSEQ multiplex PCR, and TCRdb's table has in-frame clones only and misses some. The sample holds more than 65,000 clones, around 90% seen once. The CDR3 spans 17 residues. V was cut by 0 bases and J by 0 bases, with 12 bases left in between. Per the germline V gene, CDR1 is LNHNV and CDR2 is YYDKDF (reference sequence). The sample in question was unstimulated CD4+ T cells sorted from spleen or lymph node cells, obtained before intestinal transplant. This chain links TRBV15 with TRBJ1-5; no firm D call. The receptor comes from a human donor who received an intestinal transplant. In nucleotides, the CDR3 is TGTGCCACCAGCAGAGATCTAACAGCCTCTAGCAATCAGCCCCAGCATTTT. This gives the protein CATSRDLTASSNQPQHF. The full variable domain, with the rest looked up from reference TRBV15 and TRBJ1-5, is DAMVIQNPRYQVTQFGKPVTLSCSQTLNHNVMYWYQQKSSQAPKLLFHYYDKDFNNEADTPDNFQSRRPNTSFCFLDIRSPGLGDTAMYLCATSRDLTASSNQPQHFGDGTRLSIL.